A single sample is the source of the 15 T cell receptor beta chains below, sequenced in a study of T cell therapy after organ transplantation. The data were produced by immunoSEQ multiplex PCR, yet TCRdb's version contains in-frame clones alone and is incomplete. The table has tens of thousands of clones, approximately 94% seen once. No antigen has been assigned to these receptors. Here the sequenced sample was CD8+ T cells from blood, taken before autologous CMV-specific T cell therapy. The receptors originated from a human patient who had received a solid organ transplant and had CMV disease.

The CDR3 loop is CASSYSLAGYEQFF. CDR3 bases: TGTGCCAGCAGTTATAGCCTAGCGGGATATGAGCAGTTCTTC. The V gene is TRBV27, the J gene TRBJ2-1; TRBD2 aligns across 9 bases. The J segment lost 8 bases and the V segment lost 4 bases, leaving 6 bases of the junction unmatched. The CDR3 spans 14 residues. In germline, CDR1 is MNHEY, CDR2 SMNVEV (reference sequence).

The V gene is TRBV27, the J gene TRBJ2-5; TRBD1 matches 9 bases. The CDR3 is made up of 15 amino acids. The ends lost 6 bases at V and 4 bases at J; junction bases unmatched: 9. Germline CDR1 reads MNHEY; CDR2 reads SMNVEV (reference sequence). In DNA form, the CDR3 reads TGTGCCAGCAGCCCTTGGGACAGGGCAAGAGAGACCCAGTACTTC. Translating gives CASSPWDRARETQYF.

This chain connects TRBV6-5 to TRBJ2-1; D remains unclear. Deletions cut 0 bases from V and 6 bases from J, with 12 bases between. The CDR3 totals 15 residues. The V gene's germline CDR1 is MNHEY and CDR2 SVGAGI. CDR3 residues: CASSYSMKGINEQFF. The CDR3 nucleotides are TGTGCCAGCAGTTACTCGATGAAAGGGATCAATGAGCAGTTCTTC.

The rearrangement uses TRBV15 and TRBJ2-7; 8 nucleotides agree with TRBD1. Germline loops: CDR1 LNHNV, CDR2 YYDKDF (reference sequence). V was pared by 5 bases and J by 3 bases, with 3 bases of the junction left unmatched. CDR3 length: 13 residues. The CDR3 here is CATSSGTGYEQYF. DNA of the CDR3: TGTGCCACCAGCTCCGGGACAGGCTACGAGCAGTACTTC.

The sample holds one count of this clone. The rearrangement links TRBV7-9 to TRBJ1-3; D remains ambiguous. This CDR3 is 14 amino acids long. V lost 0 bases and J lost 4, with 7 bases in between. Germline V gene sequence: CDR1 SEHNR, CDR2 FQNEAQ (reference sequence). The chain's CDR3 is CASSLAGLGNTIYF. CDR3 nucleotide sequence: TGTGCCAGCAGCTTAGCTGGGCTGGGAAACACCATATATTTT.

The CDR3 DNA reads as TGTGCCAGCAGCTATCAGGGGCAGCCCCAGCATTTT. Translation gives CASSYQGQPQHF. V usage is TRBV5-6 and J usage is TRBJ1-5; D possibly corresponds to TRBD1 (6 bases). Trimming removed 3 bases from V and 7 bases from J, with 8 bases in between. The V gene's germline CDR1 is SGHDT and CDR2 YYEEEE. The CDR3 has 12 residues.

The chain has TRBV7-9 and TRBJ1-3; D remains unclear. The germline V gene has CDR1 SEHNR and CDR2 FQNEAQ (reference sequence). V was cut by 0 bases and J by 1 base, with 7 bases left in between. The length of the CDR3 is 15 residues. The DNA of the CDR3 is TGTGCCAGCAGCTTAGCGCTGGATTCTGGAAACACCATATATTTT. Protein: CASSLALDSGNTIYF.

The chain uses TRBV19 and TRBJ2-2; TRBD2 matches at 8 bases. Trimming cost V 11 bases and J 9 bases; bases outside gene matches: 14. This CDR3 has 14 residues. CDR1 is LNHDA and CDR2 is SQIVND in the germline V gene (reference sequence). CDR3 in amino acids: CASKKEAGVRELFF. The CDR3 bases are TGTGCCTCGAAGAAGGAAGCGGGAGTCAGGGAGCTGTTTTTT.

The chain links TRBV19 to TRBJ2-1; 8 bases are shared with TRBD2. J lost 8 bases, V lost 3 bases, and 9 bases had no gene match. This CDR3 is 15 amino acids long. Germline V gene lookup returns CDR1 LNHDA and CDR2 SQIVND (reference sequence). CDR3 sequence (DNA): TGTGCCAGTAGTATTGTGGCGGGAGGCTTGCATGAGCAGTTCTTC. Encoded protein: CASSIVAGGLHEQFF.

This chain connects TRBV11-1 to TRBJ2-7; 10 bases fit TRBD2. V dropped 5 bases and J dropped 0; count of bases not matched to a gene: 4. The CDR3 is made up of 15 amino acids. CDR1 is SGHAT and CDR2 is FQDESV in the germline V gene (reference sequence). CDR3 nucleotides: TGTGCCAGCAGCCCCGGGACTAGCGTCTCCTACGAGCAGTACTTC. Translated, it gives CASSPGTSVSYEQYF. Complete variable domain (other parts from reference TRBV11-1 and TRBJ2-7): EAEVAQSPRYKITEKSQAVAFWCDPISGHATLYWYRQILGQGPELLVQFQDESVVDDSQLPKDRFSAERLKGVDSTLKIQPAELGDSAMYLCASSPGTSVSYEQYFGPGTRLTVT.

The chain is built from TRBV27 and TRBJ2-7; TRBD1 aligns across 8 bases. V trimming: 5 bases; J trimming: 1 base; junction bases outside the gene matches: 10. CDR1 is MNHEY and CDR2 is SMNVEV in the germline V gene (reference sequence). The CDR3 is made up of 16 amino acids. The CDR3 region has the DNA TGTGCCAGCAGTCCGGACCAGACAGGGGCATCCTACGAGCAGTACTTC. This translates into CASSPDQTGASYEQYF.

The J gene is TRBJ2-3, the V gene TRBV9; 7 nucleotides match TRBD2. CDR3 length equals 14 residues. Trimming took 1 base from V and 3 from J; bases not matched to a gene: 2. The germline V gene has CDR1 SGDLS and CDR2 YYNGEE. The CDR3 sequence is CASSVYGGTDTQYF. The CDR3 DNA reads as TGTGCCAGCAGCGTATACGGGGGGACAGATACGCAGTATTTT.

CDR3 residues: CASSSRQGRDNEQFF. CDR3 DNA: TGTGCCAGCAGCTCGCGACAGGGCCGAGACAATGAGCAGTTCTTC. This chain uses TRBV7-3 with TRBJ2-1, with 7 bases lining up with TRBD1. V gave up 4 bases and J gave up 5 bases; unmatched junction bases: 8. This CDR3 is built from 15 residues. Germline-derived CDR1 and CDR2 are SGHTA and FQGTGA.

This chain uses TRBV7-3 with TRBJ2-1, with D perhaps matching TRBD2 (5 bases). Germline CDR1 reads SGHTA; CDR2 reads FQGTGA. This CDR3 region has 13 residues. The germline V and J ends were trimmed by 5 bases and 5 bases, with 10 bases remaining between them. CDR3 sequence (DNA): TGTGCCAGCAGCACCGAGACTAACAATGAGCAGTTCTTC. Amino acid sequence: CASSTETNNEQFF.

This chain's CDR3 is CASSLEQTGDNYGYTF. The CDR3 region has the DNA TGTGCCAGCAGCTTAGAGCAGACAGGGGATAACTATGGCTACACCTTC. The chain carries TRBV13 and TRBJ1-2; 8 bases match TRBD1. From germline, CDR1 is PRHDT and CDR2 FYEKMQ (reference sequence). This CDR3 spans 16 amino acids. Trimming took 1 base from V and 1 from J; bases not matched to a gene: 5.